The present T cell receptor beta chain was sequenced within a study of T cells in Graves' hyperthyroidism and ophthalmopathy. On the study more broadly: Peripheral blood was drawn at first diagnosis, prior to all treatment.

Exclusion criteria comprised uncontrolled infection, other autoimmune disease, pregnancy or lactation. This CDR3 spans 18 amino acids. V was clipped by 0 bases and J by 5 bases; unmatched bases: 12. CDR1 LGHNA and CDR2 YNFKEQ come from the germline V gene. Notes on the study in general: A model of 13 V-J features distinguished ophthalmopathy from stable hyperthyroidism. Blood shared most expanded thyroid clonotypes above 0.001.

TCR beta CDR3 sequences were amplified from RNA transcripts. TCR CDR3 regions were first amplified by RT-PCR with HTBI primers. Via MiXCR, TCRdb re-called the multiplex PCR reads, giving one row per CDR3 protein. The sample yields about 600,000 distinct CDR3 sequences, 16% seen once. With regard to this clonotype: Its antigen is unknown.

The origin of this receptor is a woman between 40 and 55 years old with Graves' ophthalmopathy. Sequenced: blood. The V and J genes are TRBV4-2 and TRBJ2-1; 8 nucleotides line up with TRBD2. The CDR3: CASSQDWIILAANNEQFF. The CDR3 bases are TGTGCCAGCAGCCAAGATTGGATAATACTAGCGGCTAACAATGAGCAGTTCTTC.